One sample yielded the 15 T cell receptor beta chains listed below, sequenced in a study of identical twins. TCRdb re-called the 5' RACE reads with MiXCR, one entry per CDR3 protein. Of fewer than 650,000 distinct CDR3 sequences detected, 9% to 10% appear once; the ten largest clones hold 2.5% to 3.5%. These data are also associated with another study on yellow fever vaccine responses in identical twins.

The sequenced material came from PBMCs. The receptors were gathered from a woman between 18 and 29 years old in good health.

Turning to this clonotype: Just one base apart from a much larger clone, this may be a read error. V is TRBV6-2 or TRBV6-3 and J is TRBJ2-2, with 7 bases identical to TRBD1. The CDR3 has 14 residues. Germline-derived CDR1 and CDR2 are MNHEY and SVGEGT. Germline trimming cut 6 bases from V and 4 bases from J; bases unmatched to any gene: 5. CDR3 in DNA: TGTGCCAGCAGCCAAACAGGGGCCACCGGGGAGCTGTTTTTT. It encodes CASSQTGATGELFF.

This clonotype was detected a few times. V and J are TRBV12-3 or TRBV12-4 and TRBJ2-1, with 8 bases aligning to TRBD2. This CDR3 is built from 16 residues. V lost 7 bases and J lost 4; bases outside the gene matches: 12. The CDR3 DNA is TGTGCCAGCACCCTGGGAGGAGCGGGAGTTTACAATGAGCAGTTCTTC. This encodes CASTLGGAGVYNEQFF.

The table lists this clonotype with many counts. The J gene is TRBJ2-3, the V gene TRBV12-3 or TRBV12-4; no firm D call. The CDR3 extends over 12 amino acids. Deletions cut 4 bases from V and 6 bases from J, with 8 bases between. CDR3 sequence: CASSSRVDTQYF. The CDR3 DNA follows: TGTGCCAGCAGTTCTCGGGTGGATACGCAGTATTTT.

This clonotype was seen repeatedly, ten times or more. The J gene is TRBJ2-3, the V gene TRBV6-2 or TRBV6-3, with TRBD2 matching over 11 bases. The V gene end was trimmed by 6 bases and the J gene end by 2 bases; junction bases not matched to a gene: 4. Germline V gene data show CDR1 as MNHEY and CDR2 as SVGEGT. There are 15 residues in the CDR3. The CDR3 nucleotides read TGTGCCAGCAGATGGGGACTAGCGGACACAGATACGCAGTATTTT. Translating gives CASRWGLADTDTQYF.

This clonotype has ten or more counts. The chain carries TRBV4-3 and TRBJ2-7, with no clear D. The CDR3 runs 15 residues. V was cut by 0 bases and J by 7 bases, with 16 bases left in between. Germline V lookup: CDR1 LGHNA, CDR2 YSLEER. The chain's CDR3 is CASSQDHGPSKEQYF. In DNA form, the CDR3 reads TGCGCCAGCAGCCAAGATCATGGACCATCTAAAGAGCAGTACTTC.

This sequence joins TRBV13 and TRBJ2-5; 7 bases match TRBD1. Germline loops: CDR1 PRHDT, CDR2 FYEKMQ (reference sequence). The CDR3 is 15 residues long. Trimming took 5 bases from V and 4 from J; bases not matched to a gene: 10. The CDR3 nucleotides read TGTGCCAGCAGCCCCTGGGACAGCCAAGCAGAGACCCAGTACTTC. It translates to CASSPWDSQAETQYF.

This clonotype came up a few times. The genes are TRBV6-2 or TRBV6-3 and TRBJ2-7; 13 bases map to TRBD2. J lost 5 bases, V lost 0 bases, and 7 bases had no gene match. Germline V gene lookup returns CDR1 MNHEY and CDR2 SVGEGT. The CDR3 is made up of 17 amino acids. The CDR3: CASSYSPGLAGRNEQYF. The CDR3 DNA sequence: TGTGCCAGCAGTTACTCTCCGGGACTAGCGGGAAGAAACGAGCAGTACTTC.

V is TRBV20-1 and J is TRBJ2-7; D is perhaps TRBD1 or TRBD2 (5 bases each). The CDR3 runs to 15 residues. Germline lookup yields CDR1 DFQATT and CDR2 SNEGSKA (reference sequence). The V end was cut by 1 base, the J end by 0 bases, with 13 bases between. CDR3 nucleotide sequence: TGCAGTGCTAGAGGTCCGGGACCGAACTCCTACGAGCAGTACTTC. It codes for CSARGPGPNSYEQYF.

The chain carries TRBV7-2 and TRBJ2-3; weak D call: TRBD2 (5 bases). Germline V lookup: CDR1 SGHTA, CDR2 FQGNSA. V was clipped by 5 bases and J by 4 bases, with 16 bases between them. The CDR3 has 15 residues. The CDR3 spells CASSPGSFGADTQYF. CDR3 nucleotides: TGTGCCAGCAGCCCTGGGTCCTTCGGGGCAGATACGCAGTATTTT.

V gene TRBV9 combines with J gene TRBJ2-2, with TRBD2 matching over 7 bases. Germline assignment: CDR1 SGDLS and CDR2 YYNGEE. The CDR3 has 17 residues. V trimming: 2 bases; J trimming: 6 bases; junction bases outside the gene matches: 13. CDR3 bases: TGTGCCAGCAGCGTCAGTCCGGGAGGATCTCTGGCCGGGGAGCTGTTTTTT. Encoded protein: CASSVSPGGSLAGELFF.

This clonotype was observed many times. The chain couples TRBV6-2 or TRBV6-3 to TRBJ2-3, with a possible D match to TRBD1 (5 bases). Trimming removed 6 bases from V and 3 bases from J, with 10 bases in between. The CDR3 is 13 amino acids. Germline-derived CDR1 and CDR2 are MNHEY and SVGEGT. The CDR3 coding sequence is TGTGCCAGCAGCGAAAGACAGACAGATACGCAGTATTTT. Its translation is CASSERQTDTQYF.

This clonotype was seen a handful of times. This sequence joins TRBV5-1 and TRBJ1-2, with D unclear. The CDR3 contains 11 residues. Per the germline V gene, CDR1 is SGHRS and CDR2 is YFSETQ. Trimming stripped 0 bases from V and 14 bases from J, with 11 bases between. This chain's CDR3 is CASSLGGKRTF. CDR3 bases: TGCGCCAGCAGCTTGGGGGGAAAGCGGACCTTC.

The CDR3 sequence: CSASWVSRGYTF. The CDR3 DNA reads TGCAGTGCTAGTTGGGTATCAAGAGGCTACACCTTC. The gene calls are TRBV20-1 and TRBJ1-2; D not resolved. The V gene's germline CDR1 is DFQATT and CDR2 SNEGSKA (reference sequence). The V end lost 3 bases, the J end lost 8 bases, and 13 bases lay between the germline ends. The CDR3 sequence is 12 residues long.

The chain couples TRBV28 to TRBJ1-5; D is undetermined. Between the trimmed V and J ends, which lost 6 bases and 2 bases, there was a span of 11 bases. CDR1 is MDHEN, CDR2 SYDVKM, per germline. This CDR3 comprises 14 residues. CDR3: CASSLRSRNQPQHF. As DNA, the CDR3 is TGTGCCAGCAGCCTAAGGTCCCGCAATCAGCCCCAGCATTTT.

In this sample, this clonotype turned up many times. CDR3 bases: TGTGCCAGCAGCCACCGGGGGAAGCAGTTCTTC. As protein: CASSHRGKQFF. The rearrangement joins TRBV3-1 to TRBJ2-1; possible D gene TRBD2, 6 bases. V was cut by 3 bases and J by 11 bases, with 8 bases left in between. This CDR3 spans 11 amino acids. Per the germline V gene, CDR1 is LGHDT and CDR2 is YNNKEL (reference sequence).